This T cell receptor (beta chain) emerged from a study of shared clonotypes between healthy human individuals. Study at large: Three CD4 naive, three CD4 memory, two CD8 naive and one CD8 memory plate were used per donor.

Some clones are missing from TCRdb's copy, which holds only in-frame ones; the method was immunoSEQ multiplex PCR. The sample includes some 87,000 clones, almost 70% seen only once; the top ten take about half. With 3 bases clipped from V and 6 bases from J, the junction kept 5 bases outside the gene matches. The germline V gene has CDR1 MGHDK and CDR2 SYGVNS. The CDR3 sequence is 14 residues long. This sequence was found in a man aged 25-40 years in good health. This chain connects TRBV25-1 to TRBJ2-7; 10 positions agree with TRBD1. Sequenced sample: memory CD8+ T cells sorted from blood. Subset given: CD45RO+ cells pooled with CCR7-negative TemRA cells. The DNA of the CDR3 is TGTGCCAGCAGTGAGGGGGACAGGGGCGTCGAGCAGTACTTC. Protein: CASSEGDRGVEQYF.